The rows below give T cell receptor beta chains drawn from one sample of a study of graft-versus-host responses after intestinal transplantation. Assay: immunoSEQ multiplex PCR; the TCRdb copy retains only in-frame clones and omits some. The sample has about 110,000 clones, 80% to 90% seen once. These receptors are not linked to any known antigen. The material was unstimulated CD4+ T cells sorted from spleen or lymph node cells, obtained before transplant. Receptors originate from a human donor who was the organ donor for an intestinal transplant. CDR3s include the opening cysteine and the closing phenylalanine or tryptophan. Each record gives: D gene, J gene, clone size, V gene, CDR3 DNA, CDR3 protein. The D gene is left open where the match is weak. Size is omitted from some rows. Given values are once, few, many or a class for expanded clones.

d_call: TRBD1; j_call: TRBJ1-2; clone_size: -; v_call: TRBV2; cdr3_nt: TGTGCCAGCACTAAGGGGGCGGCAAACTATGGCTACACCTTC; cdr3_aa: CASTKGAANYGYTF
d_call: TRBD1; j_call: TRBJ1-6; clone_size: few; v_call: TRBV19; cdr3_nt: TGTGCCAGTAGTAGGACGACAGGGGTTGCTTCACCCCTCCACTTT; cdr3_aa: CASSRTTGVASPLHF
d_call: -; j_call: TRBJ2-3; clone_size: -; v_call: TRBV4-1; cdr3_nt: TGCGCCAGCAGCCAAGATGAACTCTCAGGAACTAGTTTT; cdr3_aa: CASSQDELSGTSF
d_call: TRBD1; j_call: TRBJ2-7; clone_size: once; v_call: TRBV15; cdr3_nt: TGTGCCACCAGCAGAGCCGGGACAGGGAACAACGAGCAGTACTTC; cdr3_aa: CATSRAGTGNNEQYF
d_call: -; j_call: TRBJ2-1; clone_size: -; v_call: TRBV5-4; cdr3_nt: TGTGCCAGCAGCCCAATGGGGCAGGGCTACAATGAGCAGTTCTTC; cdr3_aa: CASSPMGQGYNEQFF
d_call: TRBD1; j_call: TRBJ2-7; clone_size: -; v_call: TRBV5-1; cdr3_nt: TGCGCCAGCAGCCTCGGACAGGGGCCGTCCTACGAGCAGTACTTC; cdr3_aa: CASSLGQGPSYEQYF
d_call: -; j_call: TRBJ1-2; clone_size: few; v_call: TRBV6-4; cdr3_nt: TGTGCCAGCAGTGATGGGGTGCGAATAGAGGGCTACACCTTC; cdr3_aa: CASSDGVRIEGYTF
d_call: -; j_call: TRBJ1-3; clone_size: -; v_call: TRBV7-3; cdr3_nt: TGTGCCAGCAGCTTAAATCCCGAGTGGGCAGAAAAGCGCTCGGCCTCTGGAAACACCATATATTTT; cdr3_aa: CASSLNPEWAEKRSASGNTIYF
d_call: -; j_call: TRBJ2-2; clone_size: -; v_call: TRBV7-2; cdr3_nt: TGTGCCAGCAGCTTATGGGCAGGGGCGAACACCGGGGAGCTGTTTTTT; cdr3_aa: CASSLWAGANTGELFF
d_call: TRBD2; j_call: TRBJ2-1; clone_size: -; v_call: TRBV11-1; cdr3_nt: TGTGCCAGCTCATCGGGCGGGAGGGGACACAATGAGCAGTTCTTC; cdr3_aa: CASSSGGRGHNEQFF
d_call: -; j_call: TRBJ2-7; clone_size: -; v_call: TRBV10-1; cdr3_nt: TGCGCCAGCAGTGGGACCCCAGGGGCAGGCTACGAGCAGTACTTC; cdr3_aa: CASSGTPGAGYEQYF
d_call: -; j_call: TRBJ1-3; clone_size: -; v_call: TRBV5-4; cdr3_nt: TGTGCCAGCAAAGACAGGTTGGATGGAAACACCATATATTTT; cdr3_aa: CASKDRLDGNTIYF
d_call: -; j_call: TRBJ1-6; clone_size: -; v_call: TRBV5-1; cdr3_nt: TGCGCCAGCAGCTTGATTTCGCTGGGTGACTCACCCCTCCACTTT; cdr3_aa: CASSLISLGDSPLHF
d_call: -; j_call: TRBJ2-3; clone_size: -; v_call: TRBV2; cdr3_nt: TGTGCCAGCAGTGAAGAACACACAGATACGCAGTATTTT; cdr3_aa: CASSEEHTDTQYF
d_call: -; j_call: TRBJ2-3; clone_size: -; v_call: TRBV5-4; cdr3_nt: TGTGCCAGCAGCTTGGTTGCAGGGGCCCTCGTTCGGGGAGATACGCAGTATTTT; cdr3_aa: CASSLVAGALVRGDTQYF
d_call: -; j_call: TRBJ1-2; clone_size: once; v_call: TRBV7-2; cdr3_nt: TGTGCCAGCAGCTTAGAAGGTCGGATTTCAAGCTACACCTTC; cdr3_aa: CASSLEGRISSYTF
d_call: -; j_call: TRBJ2-7; clone_size: -; v_call: TRBV7-3; cdr3_nt: TGTGCCAGCAGCCTGCTGAGGTCGCACGAGCAGTACTTC; cdr3_aa: CASSLLRSHEQYF
d_call: -; j_call: TRBJ2-6; clone_size: -; v_call: TRBV6-1; cdr3_nt: TGTGCCAGCGGCGCAGGCGAGGCCAACGTCCTGACTTTC; cdr3_aa: CASGAGEANVLTF
d_call: -; j_call: TRBJ1-3; clone_size: -; v_call: TRBV4-2; cdr3_nt: TGTGCCAGCAGCCAAGGAGTTCAGGACAGTGGAAACACCATATATTTT; cdr3_aa: CASSQGVQDSGNTIYF
d_call: TRBD1; j_call: TRBJ1-1; clone_size: -; v_call: TRBV10-1; cdr3_nt: TGCGCCAGCAGCGATAAGGGACAGCCGAACACTGAAGCTTTCTTT; cdr3_aa: CASSDKGQPNTEAFF
d_call: TRBD1; j_call: TRBJ2-7; clone_size: -; v_call: TRBV6-5; cdr3_nt: TGTGCCAGCAGTTATCTCGGGACAGGGATTGACGAGCAGTACTTC; cdr3_aa: CASSYLGTGIDEQYF
d_call: TRBD2; j_call: TRBJ2-7; clone_size: -; v_call: TRBV19; cdr3_nt: TGTGCCAGTAGTACCCGGAGACTAGCGGGAGACTACGAGCAGTACTTC; cdr3_aa: CASSTRRLAGDYEQYF
d_call: -; j_call: TRBJ2-5; clone_size: -; v_call: TRBV7-9; cdr3_nt: TGTGCCAGCAGCTTACAGTTCGGGGAACTCGGGACCCAGTACTTC; cdr3_aa: CASSLQFGELGTQYF
d_call: TRBD1; j_call: TRBJ1-1; clone_size: -; v_call: TRBV7-3; cdr3_nt: TGTGCCAGCAGCTTAAAGGCAGGGGGCAGGGACACTGAAGCTTTCTTT; cdr3_aa: CASSLKAGGRDTEAFF
d_call: -; j_call: TRBJ1-2; clone_size: -; v_call: TRBV6-5; cdr3_nt: TGTGCCAGCAGAGGGGGGGTCTTGGCCTATGGCTACACCTTC; cdr3_aa: CASRGGVLAYGYTF
d_call: TRBD1; j_call: TRBJ1-1; clone_size: -; v_call: TRBV2; cdr3_nt: TGTGCCAGCAGGACAGGGGAGCGAGTCACTGAAGCTTTCTTT; cdr3_aa: CASRTGERVTEAFF
d_call: TRBD1; j_call: TRBJ1-6; clone_size: few; v_call: TRBV9; cdr3_nt: TGTGCCAGCAGCGCACAGGGGGATTCCCGTAATTCACCCCTCCACTTT; cdr3_aa: CASSAQGDSRNSPLHF
d_call: TRBD2; j_call: TRBJ2-1; clone_size: -; v_call: TRBV9; cdr3_nt: TGTGCCAGCAGCAGAGACCCCGGGACTAGCTCCCATGAGCAGTTCTTC; cdr3_aa: CASSRDPGTSSHEQFF
d_call: TRBD1; j_call: TRBJ1-4; clone_size: -; v_call: TRBV27; cdr3_nt: TGTGCCAGCAGACTACAGGGGGGAGGAGAAAAACTGTTTTTT; cdr3_aa: CASRLQGGGEKLFF
d_call: -; j_call: TRBJ1-1; clone_size: -; v_call: TRBV7-9; cdr3_nt: TGTGCCAGCAGCTTCCTCCAGGGCTACAGGGAAGCTTTCTTT; cdr3_aa: CASSFLQGYREAFF
d_call: -; j_call: TRBJ1-4; clone_size: once; v_call: TRBV11-3; cdr3_nt: TGTGCCAGCAGCTCAGGGATTGCTGAAAAACTGTTTTTT; cdr3_aa: CASSSGIAEKLFF
d_call: -; j_call: TRBJ1-5; clone_size: -; v_call: TRBV19; cdr3_nt: TGTGCCAGTAGTAGAGATGTCGGTCAGCCCCAGCATTTT; cdr3_aa: CASSRDVGQPQHF
d_call: TRBD2; j_call: TRBJ2-3; clone_size: -; v_call: TRBV6-5; cdr3_nt: TGTGCCATCCGGACTAGCGGGGGAACAGATACGCAGTATTTT; cdr3_aa: CAIRTSGGTDTQYF
d_call: TRBD1; j_call: TRBJ1-5; clone_size: -; v_call: TRBV28; cdr3_nt: TGTGCCAGCAGCGGACAGGGGGGACGTCGTCAGCCCCAGCATTTT; cdr3_aa: CASSGQGGRRQPQHF
d_call: -; j_call: TRBJ1-4; clone_size: -; v_call: TRBV5-4; cdr3_nt: TGTGCCAGCAGCTTTGGGGAAAAACTGTTTTTT; cdr3_aa: CASSFGEKLFF